Below are 15 T cell receptor beta chains sequenced from a single sample in a study of control samples from healthy donors and cancer patients (dated by TCRdb to 2019 to 2021). Library preparation used the immunoSEQ multiplex PCR assay. TCRdb took this table from immuneACCESS and kept in-frame rearrangements with V and J called. Such tables lack part of the clones; where checked against another copy, unresolved V genes explain under half of the gap, and the rest is unexplained. In all, the sample holds fewer than 200,000 clones, and around 88% of those were seen once. The ten largest clones represent nearly 5% of the sample. The specimen sequenced was blood. The receptors were sampled from a woman in her thirties in good health.

V usage is TRBV7-2 and J usage is TRBJ2-2; 7 bases match TRBD2. With V trimmed by 5 bases and J by 0 bases, 6 bases remained unmatched. The CDR3 spans 16 residues. Germline CDR1 reads SGHTA; CDR2 reads FQGNSA. CDR3 amino acids: CASSPRGGANTGELFF. The CDR3 DNA is TGTGCCAGCAGCCCCCGGGGAGGGGCGAACACCGGGGAGCTGTTTTTT.

The chain carries TRBV6-5 and TRBJ1-2; D might be TRBD1 (5 bases). CDR1 and CDR2 (germline): MNHEY, SVGAGI. The CDR3 loop spans 14 amino acids. The V gene lost 7 bases and the J gene lost 0 bases, with 12 bases spanning the gap. Here the CDR3 reads CASKRDGTNYGYTF. The CDR3 region has the DNA TGTGCCAGCAAACGGGACGGCACTAACTATGGCTACACCTTC.

This sequence joins TRBV4-1 and TRBJ1-1; D is uncertain. The CDR3 consists of 13 residues. Trimming removed 0 bases from V and 11 bases from J, with 13 bases in between. The germline V gene encodes CDR1 MGHRA and CDR2 YSYEKL. CDR3 bases: TGCGCCAGCAGCCAAGAAAGAGACCGAGGGGCTTTCTTT. Protein sequence: CASSQERDRGAFF.

This sequence joins TRBV6-2 or TRBV6-3 and TRBJ2-7; 8 nucleotides line up with TRBD2. Losses at the gene ends were 2 bases for V and 5 bases for J; bases not matched to a gene: 17. CDR3 length: 18 amino acids. Germline V lookup: CDR1 MNHEY, CDR2 SVGEGT. The CDR3 DNA is TGTGCCAGCAGTTACCAAACCGGATCGGGACTAGGCGCCCACGAGCAGTACTTC. Translating gives CASSYQTGSGLGAHEQYF.

This chain connects TRBV10-3 to TRBJ2-5; 9 bases fit TRBD1. This CDR3 is built from 13 residues. The V gene's germline CDR1 is ENHRY and CDR2 SYGVKD. V lost 11 bases and J lost 0; bases outside the gene matches: 4. DNA of the CDR3: TGTGCCGCCAGGGACAGGGACCAAGAGACCCAGTACTTC. Its protein is CAARDRDQETQYF.

The chain joins TRBV5-1 to TRBJ2-1; perhaps D is TRBD1 or TRBD2 (5 bases each). Trimming shortened V by 5 bases and J by 7 bases, and 19 bases separated the two germline ends. Germline lookup yields CDR1 SGHRS and CDR2 YFSETQ. CDR3 length: 15 amino acids. The CDR3 spells CASRPGPAVMNEQFF. The CDR3 DNA follows: TGCGCCAGCAGACCGGGACCAGCCGTCATGAATGAGCAGTTCTTC.

The chain couples TRBV7-2 to TRBJ2-7; D may be TRBD2 (7 bases). This CDR3 has 15 amino acids. CDR1 is SGHTA, CDR2 FQGNSA, per germline. V shed 3 bases and J shed 7 bases, with 19 bases lying between them. The CDR3 DNA reads as TGTGCCAGCAGCTTTGTTGGAGGGAGGGGGGGAGAGCAGTACTTC. It encodes CASSFVGGRGGEQYF.

The gene calls are TRBV6-1 and TRBJ2-5; D unresolved. CDR3 length: 11 amino acids. Per germline, CDR1 MNHNS and CDR2 SASEGT. V was trimmed by 0 bases and J by 10 bases, leaving 6 bases between them. As DNA, the CDR3 is TGTGCCAGCAGTGAAGCAGTACTCCAGTACTTC. Encoded protein: CASSEAVLQYF.

This chain joins TRBV30 and TRBJ1-6; D is ambiguous. The CDR3 is 12 residues long. Trimming shortened V by 0 bases and J by 14 bases, and 11 bases separated the two germline ends. The V gene's germline CDR1 is GTSNPN and CDR2 SVGIG (reference sequence). CDR3 protein: CAWSVRGKALHF. As DNA, the CDR3 is TGTGCCTGGAGTGTGCGGGGAAAGGCCCTCCACTTT.

This chain uses TRBV4-2 with TRBJ1-5, with TRBD1 as a possible D gene (6 bases). The germline gives CDR1 LGHNA, CDR2 YNFKEQ. The CDR3 totals 16 residues. V gave up 0 bases and J gave up 5 bases, with 14 bases separating them. DNA for the CDR3: TGTGCCAGCAGCCAAGATTGGGGGGGCAGCGATCAGCCCCAGCATTTT. Translating gives CASSQDWGGSDQPQHF.

The rearrangement links TRBV6-4 to TRBJ1-2; D is ambiguous. The CDR3 sequence is 14 residues long. Between the trimmed V and J ends, which lost 6 bases and 6 bases, there was a span of 17 bases. Germline V gene sequence: CDR1 MRHNA, CDR2 SNTAGT. CDR3 in amino acids: CASSPDWRLNGYTF. As DNA, the CDR3 is TGTGCCAGCAGCCCCGATTGGAGATTGAATGGCTACACCTTC.

The chain combines TRBV7-9 with TRBJ2-2; D remains unclear. CDR1 is SEHNR, CDR2 FQNEAQ, per germline (reference sequence). CDR3 length: 16 residues. The V gene lost 1 base and the J gene lost 2 bases, with 11 bases spanning the gap. This CDR3 reads CASSLDAQRNTGELFF. CDR3 DNA: TGTGCCAGCAGCTTAGACGCACAGAGAAACACCGGGGAGCTGTTTTTT.

CDR3 amino acids: CASSKGTGLDEQFF. The CDR3 DNA reads as TGTGCCAGCTCAAAAGGGACAGGGTTGGATGAGCAGTTCTTC. This chain uses TRBV18 with TRBJ2-1; 9 bases map to TRBD1. CDR1 is KGHSH, CDR2 LQKENI, per germline. The junction had 7 bases not matched to a gene; V was cut back by 5 bases and J by 8 bases. This CDR3 has 14 amino acids.

The rearrangement joins TRBV5-1 to TRBJ1-1; D ambiguous. V lost 4 bases, J lost 1 base, and 14 bases lay in between. The germline V gene encodes CDR1 SGHRS and CDR2 YFSETQ. CDR3 length: 15 residues. The CDR3 DNA is TGCGCCAGCAGCCCGAGGACGGTTACGAACACTGAAGCTTTCTTT. It translates to CASSPRTVTNTEAFF.

This clone was observed a single time. V is TRBV6-6 and J is TRBJ2-4; tentatively, D is TRBD2 (5 bases). V shed 4 bases and J shed 7 bases, with 14 bases lying between them. Per germline, CDR1 MNHNY and CDR2 SVGAGI (reference sequence). The CDR3 is 14 residues long. CDR3 DNA sequence: TGTGCCAGCAGTTTACCCGGGGATTTGAACATTCAGTACTTC. Protein sequence: CASSLPGDLNIQYF.